Below, 11 T cell receptor beta chains from the same sample are listed, as sequenced in a study of blood T cell repertoires in COVID-19. Only in-frame clones appear in the TCRdb table, and some are missing; sequencing was by immunoSEQ multiplex PCR. Here the sample spans some 64,000 clones, 79% being singletons. The sequencing sample was made of peripheral blood. The source of these receptors is a woman older than 75 with active or convalescent COVID-19.

The chain links TRBV3-1 (or the pseudogene TRBV3-2) to TRBJ1-1, with 7 bases lining up with TRBD1. Germline V lookup: CDR1 LGHDT, CDR2 YNNKEL (reference sequence). This CDR3 has 15 residues. The V and J ends lost 4 bases and 1 base, in that order; junction bases with no gene match: 6. CDR3: CASSRGTDQNTEAFF. The CDR3 DNA sequence: TGTGCCAGCAGCCGCGGGACAGATCAGAACACTGAAGCTTTCTTT.

The genes are TRBV10-3 and TRBJ2-7; weak D call: TRBD1 (7 bases). From germline, CDR1 is ENHRY and CDR2 SYGVKD. The germline V and J ends were trimmed by 3 bases and 7 bases, with 16 bases remaining between them. This CDR3 contains 14 residues. CDR3 coding DNA: TGTGCCATCAGTGAATCCAGGGGGGTCGAGGAGCAGTACTTC. Amino acids: CAISESRGVEEQYF.

This sequence joins TRBV30 and TRBJ2-1, with D hard to call. The CDR3 totals 15 residues. Germline lookup yields CDR1 GTSNPN and CDR2 SVGIG (reference sequence). With 0 bases removed from V and 0 bases from J, the gap between germline ends came to 9 bases. The CDR3 DNA is TGTGCCTGGAGTGTTGCCCCCAGCTCCTACAATGAGCAGTTCTTC. This encodes CAWSVAPSSYNEQFF.

The rearrangement uses TRBV9 and TRBJ2-3, with 9 bases aligning to TRBD2. V lost 3 bases, J lost 9 bases, and 8 bases stayed unmatched. Germline CDR1 and CDR2: SGDLS and YYNGEE. CDR3 size: 14 residues. The CDR3, as DNA: TGTGCCAGCAGCGCCACTAGCGGGTCGCAAACGCAGTATTTT. Amino acid sequence: CASSATSGSQTQYF.

V and J are TRBV7-9 and TRBJ1-3, with 7 nucleotides matching TRBD1. This CDR3 spans 21 amino acids. Trimming at V came to 5 bases and at J to 3 bases, leaving 25 bases not matched to a gene. From germline, CDR1 is SEHNR and CDR2 FQNEAQ (reference sequence). The CDR3, as DNA: TGTGCCAGCAGCAAATCGACAGGGTTTTTATGGGGGAGAAGGCTTGGAAACACCATATATTTT. Translated: CASSKSTGFLWGRRLGNTIYF.

The chain joins TRBV14 to TRBJ2-1; D gene unclear. Trimming shortened V by 0 bases and J by 10 bases, and 10 bases separated the two germline ends. Germline-derived CDR1 and CDR2 are SGHDN and FVKESK. The CDR3 totals 13 residues. This chain's CDR3 is CASSQDGLREQFF. In DNA form, the CDR3 reads TGTGCCAGCAGCCAAGATGGGCTTCGGGAGCAGTTCTTC. Full variable domain (outside the CDR3, taken from reference TRBV14 and TRBJ2-1): EAGVTQFPSHSVIEKGQTVTLRCDPISGHDNLYWYRRVMGKEIKFLLHFVKESKQDESGMPNNRFLAERTGGTYSTLKVQPAELEDSGVYFCASSQDGLREQFFGPGTRLTVL.

This chain uses TRBV7-9 with TRBJ2-3, with 8 nucleotides matching TRBD1. The germline V gene has CDR1 SEHNR and CDR2 FQNEAQ (reference sequence). The CDR3 runs to 18 residues. Trimming cost V 6 bases and J 0 bases; bases outside gene matches: 14. The CDR3 region is CASSYTTGTGSSTDTQYF. The CDR3 nucleotides read TGTGCCAGCAGTTACACCACCGGGACAGGTTCTAGCACAGATACGCAGTATTTT. The full variable domain, completed using reference TRBV7-9 and TRBJ2-3, is DTGVSQNPRHKITKRGQNVTFRCDPISEHNRLYWYRQTLGQGPEFLTYFQNEAQLEKSRLLSDRFSAERPKGSFSTLEIQRTEQGDSAMYLCASSYTTGTGSSTDTQYFGPGTRLTVL.

CDR3 in amino acids: CASSKQHGAGAEAFF. The CDR3 DNA reads as TGTGCCAGCAGTAAACAGCACGGGGCAGGGGCTGAAGCTTTCTTT. The rearrangement joins TRBV6-5 to TRBJ1-1; D might be TRBD1 (6 bases). The CDR3 is 15 residues long. The germline V gene has CDR1 MNHEY and CDR2 SVGAGI. V lost 5 bases, J lost 6 bases, and 19 bases lay in between.

This clone was observed a handful of times. The chain is built from TRBV7-9 and TRBJ1-1; D is perhaps TRBD1 (5 bases). Looked up from germline, CDR1 is SEHNR and CDR2 is FQNEAQ (reference sequence). This CDR3 comprises 15 residues. V lost 1 base to trimming and J lost 1 base, with 10 bases between them. The CDR3 is CASSLGGGANTEAFF. CDR3 in DNA: TGTGCCAGCAGCTTAGGAGGCGGGGCGAACACTGAAGCTTTCTTT.

V gene TRBV9 combines with J gene TRBJ2-1; perhaps TRBD1 as D (6 bases). The CDR3 sequence is 15 residues long. V shed 3 bases and J shed 0 bases, with 10 bases lying between them. Germline-derived CDR1 and CDR2 are SGDLS and YYNGEE. CDR3 amino acids: CASSAQGNSYNEQFF. CDR3 nucleotide sequence: TGTGCCAGCAGCGCACAGGGAAACTCCTACAATGAGCAGTTCTTC.

This sequence joins TRBV5-1 and TRBJ1-1; D possibly corresponds to TRBD1 (5 bases). The CDR3 contains 16 residues. The germline V gene has CDR1 SGHRS and CDR2 YFSETQ. Deletions cut 4 bases from V and 0 bases from J, with 16 bases between. CDR3 nucleotides: TGCGCCAGCAGCGTGGATAACAGGAAACTGAACACTGAAGCTTTCTTT. This gives the protein CASSVDNRKLNTEAFF.